The rows below give T cell receptor beta chains drawn from one sample of a study of cytomegalovirus exposure and HLA in healthy donors. Profiling relied on immunoSEQ multiplex PCR, and the TCRdb table lists in-frame clones only, not all of them. The sample shows 150,000 to 180,000 clones, around 80% of them seen only once. Sequencing was carried out using PBMCs. These receptors were obtained from a woman aged 40-49 years in good health and CMV-seropositive. CDR3s include the opening cysteine and the closing phenylalanine or tryptophan. The D gene is left open where the match is weak. Size is omitted from some rows. Given values are once, few, many or a class for expanded clones.

V	J	size	D	DNA	CDR3
TRBV6-1	TRBJ2-7	.	TRBD2	TGTGCCCATTATGGGGGGGGTTTGGACGAGCAGTACTTC	CAHYGGGLDEQYF
TRBV7-2	TRBJ1-1	.	.	TGTGCCAGCAGCATGCCGGGACACCACACTGAAGCTTTCTTT	CASSMPGHHTEAFF
TRBV7-9	TRBJ1-1	.	.	TGTGCCAGCAGCCCCAAACGGGGGACCGCGAACACTGAAGCTTTCTTT	CASSPKRGTANTEAFF
TRBV5-1	TRBJ1-1	.	.	TGCGCCAGCAGCAGGGAGGGCAGGGACCTGAACACTGAAGCTTTCTTT	CASSREGRDLNTEAFF
TRBV5-1	TRBJ1-2	.	.	TGCGCCAGCAGCTCCGGTCCCTCCTATGGCTACACCTTC	CASSSGPSYGYTF
TRBV7-9	TRBJ2-5	.	.	TGTGCCAGCAGCATAGACAGCCAAGAGACCCAGTACTTC	CASSIDSQETQYF
TRBV5-1	TRBJ2-1	.	TRBD2	TGCGCCAGCAGATTAGTCCCCGGGACTAGCGGGAGTGAGTTGTATGCTGAGCAGTTCTTC	CASRLVPGTSGSELYAEQFF
TRBV7-9	TRBJ2-7	few	TRBD1	TGTGCCAGCAGGAGTACCGGGACAGGACTCGAGCAGTACTTC	CASRSTGTGLEQYF
TRBV5-5	TRBJ2-7	few	.	TGTGCCAGCAGCTTAAGGTTACTACAGGGAATCTCCTACGAGCAGTACTTC	CASSLRLLQGISYEQYF
TRBV7-9	TRBJ1-1	few	TRBD1	TGTGCCAGCAGCTTTTCAGGACAGGGGGTCACTGAAGCTTTCTTT	CASSFSGQGVTEAFF
TRBV6-5	TRBJ2-4	.	TRBD1	TGTGCCAGCAGTCGACAGGGGGGCAAAAACATTCAGTACTTC	CASSRQGGKNIQYF
TRBV5-8	TRBJ2-4	.	TRBD2	TGTGCCAGCAGCTTGGGAACGGCGGGAGAAAACATTCAGTACTTC	CASSLGTAGENIQYF
TRBV2	TRBJ1-2	.	TRBD1	TGTGCCAGCAGTGATCTCCGGACAGGAGACTCGGGCTACACCTTC	CASSDLRTGDSGYTF
TRBV30	TRBJ1-3	.	.	TGTGCCTGGAGTGTACAGCGGGTATCTGGAAACACCATATATTTT	CAWSVQRVSGNTIYF
TRBV5-1	TRBJ1-1	few	TRBD1	TGCGCCAGCAACGAGCGGACAGGGCACACTGAAGCTTTCTTT	CASNERTGHTEAFF
TRBV28	TRBJ2-7	few	TRBD2	TGTGCCAGCAGTTTAATGCGGGAGGGCCTCCACGAGCAGTACTTC	CASSLMREGLHEQYF
TRBV28	TRBJ1-2	.	.	TGTGCCAGCACCTACTATGTTACCGGTTTCAATAACTATGGCTACACCTTC	CASTYYVTGFNNYGYTF
TRBV5-1	TRBJ2-7	.	TRBD2	TGCGCCAGCAGCTCCCCGGGACTAGCCGACTACGAGCAGTACTTC	CASSSPGLADYEQYF
TRBV4-1	TRBJ1-3	once	TRBD1	TGCGCCAGCAGCCAGGGGGACAGCTCTGGAAACACCATATATTTT	CASSQGDSSGNTIYF
TRBV5-1	TRBJ2-7	.	TRBD1	TGCGCCAGCAGCTTCCAGGACAGGGTTGACGAGCAGTACTTC	CASSFQDRVDEQYF
TRBV14	TRBJ1-2	.	.	TGTGCCAGCAGCCCCAGACCACTGCACGGGACACTCAACTATGGCTACACCTTC	CASSPRPLHGTLNYGYTF
TRBV2	TRBJ1-2	.	TRBD1	TGTGCCAGCAGTGCTCCGGGACAGGGCTATGGCTACACCTTC	CASSAPGQGYGYTF
TRBV6-1	TRBJ2-7	.	TRBD1	TGTGCCAGCAGGTTGGGACAGGGAGGCGGGATAGGGCAGTACTTC	CASRLGQGGGIGQYF
TRBV11-2	TRBJ1-2	.	.	TGTGCCAGCAGCTTAGAAGGTTCGGGGTATGGCTACACCTTC	CASSLEGSGYGYTF
TRBV11-3	TRBJ2-1	.	TRBD2	TGTGCCAGCAGCTTAGGCTCGGGACTAAAAGTAAATGAGCAGTTCTTC	CASSLGSGLKVNEQFF
TRBV7-9	TRBJ2-2	once	TRBD2	TGTGCCAGCAGATCGACTAGCGGGAGATCCTCCGGGGAGCTGTTTTTT	CASRSTSGRSSGELFF
TRBV19	TRBJ1-2	.	.	TGTGCCAGTAGTATAGTTCGGGGGGGGCAAGAAACGGAGAACGGCTATGGCTACACCTTC	CASSIVRGGQETENGYGYTF
TRBV5-8	TRBJ2-7	.	.	TGTGCCAGCAGCTTCCGGGCCTTTCGGGGATACGAGCAGTACTTC	CASSFRAFRGYEQYF
TRBV6-5	TRBJ1-1	.	.	TGTGCCAGCAGTTACTCGAATACAGGGAACACTGAAGCTTTCTTT	CASSYSNTGNTEAFF
TRBV9	TRBJ2-1	.	.	TGTGCCAGCAGCGTAGAGCCCCTTAGCGGAGAGCAGTTCTTC	CASSVEPLSGEQFF
TRBV6-5	TRBJ2-5	.	.	TGTGCCAGCAGTTATTCTCCCTCCGGCCAAGAGACCCAGTACTTC	CASSYSPSGQETQYF
TRBV30	TRBJ2-1	.	TRBD2	TGTGCCTGGAGCTCCGGACTAGCGGGAGATAATGAGCAGTTCTTC	CAWSSGLAGDNEQFF
TRBV19	TRBJ2-5	.	TRBD1	TGTGCCAGCCGGGACAGGAGCCAAGAGACCCAGTACTTC	CASRDRSQETQYF